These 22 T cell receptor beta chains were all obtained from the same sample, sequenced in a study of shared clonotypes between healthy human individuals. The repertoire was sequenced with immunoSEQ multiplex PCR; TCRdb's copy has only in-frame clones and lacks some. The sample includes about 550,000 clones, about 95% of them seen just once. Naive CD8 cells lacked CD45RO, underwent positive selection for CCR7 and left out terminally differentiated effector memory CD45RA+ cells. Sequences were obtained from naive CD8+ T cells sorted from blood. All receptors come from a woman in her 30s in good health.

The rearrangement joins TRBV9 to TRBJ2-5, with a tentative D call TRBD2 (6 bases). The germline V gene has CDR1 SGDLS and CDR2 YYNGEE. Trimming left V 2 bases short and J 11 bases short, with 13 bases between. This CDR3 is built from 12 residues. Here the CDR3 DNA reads TGTGCCAGCAGCGTCTCCGGGGGTGAGCAGTACTTC. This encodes CASSVSGGEQYF.

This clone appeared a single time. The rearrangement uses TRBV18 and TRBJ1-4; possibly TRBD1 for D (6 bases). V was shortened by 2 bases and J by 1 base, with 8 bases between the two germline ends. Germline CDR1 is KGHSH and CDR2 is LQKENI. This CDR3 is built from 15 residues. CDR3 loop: CASSPRGRTNEKLFF. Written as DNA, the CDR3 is TGTGCCAGCTCACCAAGGGGGAGAACTAATGAAAAACTGTTTTTT.

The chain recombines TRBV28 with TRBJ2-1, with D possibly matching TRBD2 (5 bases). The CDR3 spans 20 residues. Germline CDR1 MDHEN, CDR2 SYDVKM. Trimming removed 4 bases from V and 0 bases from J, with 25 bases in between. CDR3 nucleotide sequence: TGTGCCAGCAGTTCGCTTTTAGCGAACCTAAATCCCAGCTCCTACAATGAGCAGTTCTTC. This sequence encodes CASSSLLANLNPSSYNEQFF.

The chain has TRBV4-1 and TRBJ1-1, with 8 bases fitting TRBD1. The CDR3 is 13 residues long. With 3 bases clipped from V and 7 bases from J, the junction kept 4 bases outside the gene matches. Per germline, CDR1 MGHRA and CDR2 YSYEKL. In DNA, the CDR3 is TGCGCCAGCAGCCAGACGGGACAGGTTGAAGCTTTCTTT. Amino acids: CASSQTGQVEAFF.

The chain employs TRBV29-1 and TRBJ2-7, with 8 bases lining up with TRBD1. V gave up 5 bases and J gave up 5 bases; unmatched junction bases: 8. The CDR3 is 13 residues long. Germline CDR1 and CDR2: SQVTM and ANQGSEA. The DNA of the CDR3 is TGCAGCGTTCCCGGACAGGGCGGCAACGAGCAGTACTTC. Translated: CSVPGQGGNEQYF.

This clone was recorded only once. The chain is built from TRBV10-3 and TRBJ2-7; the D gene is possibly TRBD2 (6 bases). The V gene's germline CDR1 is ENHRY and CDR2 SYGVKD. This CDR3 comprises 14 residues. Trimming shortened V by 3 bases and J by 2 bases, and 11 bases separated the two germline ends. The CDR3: CAISDTSPPYEQYF. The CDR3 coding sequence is TGTGCCATCAGTGATACTAGCCCACCCTACGAGCAGTACTTC.

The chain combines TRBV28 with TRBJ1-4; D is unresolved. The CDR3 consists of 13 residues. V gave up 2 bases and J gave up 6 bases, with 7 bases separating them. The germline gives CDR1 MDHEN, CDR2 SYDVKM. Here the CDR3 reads CASSLVADEKLFF. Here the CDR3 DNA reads TGTGCCAGCAGTTTAGTCGCAGATGAAAAACTGTTTTTT.

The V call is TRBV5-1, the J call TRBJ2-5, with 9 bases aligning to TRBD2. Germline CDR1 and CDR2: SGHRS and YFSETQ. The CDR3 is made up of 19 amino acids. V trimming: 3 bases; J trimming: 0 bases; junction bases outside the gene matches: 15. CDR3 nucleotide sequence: TGCGCCAGCAGCTCCCGACTAGCGGAGAGCCAAACGTACCAAGAGACCCAGTACTTC. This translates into CASSSRLAESQTYQETQYF.

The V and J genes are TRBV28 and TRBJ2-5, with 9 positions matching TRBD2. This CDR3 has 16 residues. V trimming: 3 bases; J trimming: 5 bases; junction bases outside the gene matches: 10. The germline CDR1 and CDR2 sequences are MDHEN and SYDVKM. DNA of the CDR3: TGTGCCAGCAGTTTTTTTCCTAGCGGGATTGAGGAGACCCAGTACTTC. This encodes CASSFFPSGIEETQYF.

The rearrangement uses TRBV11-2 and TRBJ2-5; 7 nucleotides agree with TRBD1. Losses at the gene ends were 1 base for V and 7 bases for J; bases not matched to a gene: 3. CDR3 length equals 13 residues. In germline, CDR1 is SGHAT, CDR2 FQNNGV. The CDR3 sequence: CASSLGDRVTQYF. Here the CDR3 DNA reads TGTGCCAGCAGCTTAGGAGACAGGGTGACCCAGTACTTC.

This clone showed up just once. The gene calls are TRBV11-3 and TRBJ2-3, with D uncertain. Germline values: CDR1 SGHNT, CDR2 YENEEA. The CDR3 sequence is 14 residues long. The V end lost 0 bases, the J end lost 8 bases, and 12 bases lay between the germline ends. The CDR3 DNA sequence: TGTGCCAGCAGCTTAGAGGGTCGGCCTGGTACGCAGTATTTT. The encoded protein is CASSLEGRPGTQYF.

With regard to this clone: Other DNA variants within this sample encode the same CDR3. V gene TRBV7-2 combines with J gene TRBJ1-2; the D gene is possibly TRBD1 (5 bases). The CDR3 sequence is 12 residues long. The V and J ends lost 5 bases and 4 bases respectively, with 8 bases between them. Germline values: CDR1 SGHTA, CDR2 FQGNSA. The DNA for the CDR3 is TGTGCCAGCAGCCCTGGGGGCTATGGCTACACCTTC. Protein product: CASSPGGYGYTF.

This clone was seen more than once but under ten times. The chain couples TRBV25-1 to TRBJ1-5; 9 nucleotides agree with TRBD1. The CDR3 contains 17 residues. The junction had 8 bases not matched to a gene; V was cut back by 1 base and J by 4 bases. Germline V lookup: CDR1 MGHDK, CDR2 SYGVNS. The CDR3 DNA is TGTGCCAGCAGTGAATGTCCGGACAGGGGACGAAATCAGCCCCAGCATTTT. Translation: CASSECPDRGRNQPQHF.

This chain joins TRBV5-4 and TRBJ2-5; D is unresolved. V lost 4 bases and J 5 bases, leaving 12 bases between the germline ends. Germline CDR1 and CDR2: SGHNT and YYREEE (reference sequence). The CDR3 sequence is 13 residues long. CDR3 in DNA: TGTGCCAGCAGCCCTCAAAATCGGGAGACCCAGTACTTC. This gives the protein CASSPQNRETQYF.

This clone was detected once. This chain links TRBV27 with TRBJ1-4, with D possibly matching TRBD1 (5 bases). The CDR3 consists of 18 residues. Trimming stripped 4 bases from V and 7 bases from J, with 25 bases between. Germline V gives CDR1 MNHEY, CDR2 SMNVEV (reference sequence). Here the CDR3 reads CASSSRVTAAGYGEKLFF. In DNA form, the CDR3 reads TGTGCCAGCAGTTCCCGCGTGACAGCGGCCGGCTATGGTGAAAAACTGTTTTTT.

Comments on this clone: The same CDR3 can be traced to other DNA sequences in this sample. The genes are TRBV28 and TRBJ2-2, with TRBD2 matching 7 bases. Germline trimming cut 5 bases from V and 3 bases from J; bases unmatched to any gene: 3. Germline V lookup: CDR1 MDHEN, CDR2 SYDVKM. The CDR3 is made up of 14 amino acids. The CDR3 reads CASSLLADTGELFF. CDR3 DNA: TGTGCCAGCAGTCTTCTAGCGGACACCGGGGAGCTGTTTTTT. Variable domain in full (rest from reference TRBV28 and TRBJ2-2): DVKVTQSSRYLVKRTGEKVFLECVQDMDHENMFWYRQDPGLGLRLIYFSYDVKMKEKGDIPEGYSVSREKKERFSLILESASTNQTSMYLCASSLLADTGELFFGEGSRLTVL.

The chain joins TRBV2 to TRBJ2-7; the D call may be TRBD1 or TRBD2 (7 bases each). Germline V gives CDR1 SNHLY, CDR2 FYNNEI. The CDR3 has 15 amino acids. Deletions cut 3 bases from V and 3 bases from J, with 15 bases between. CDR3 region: CASSDPPGGGYEQYF. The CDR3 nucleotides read TGTGCCAGCAGTGACCCCCCAGGGGGGGGCTACGAGCAGTACTTC.

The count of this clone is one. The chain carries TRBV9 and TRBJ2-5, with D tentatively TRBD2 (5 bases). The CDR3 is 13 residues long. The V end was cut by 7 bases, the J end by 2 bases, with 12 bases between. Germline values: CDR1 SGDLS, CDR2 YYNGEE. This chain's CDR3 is CASGPGSQETQYF. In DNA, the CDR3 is TGTGCCAGCGGACCGGGATCACAAGAGACCCAGTACTTC.

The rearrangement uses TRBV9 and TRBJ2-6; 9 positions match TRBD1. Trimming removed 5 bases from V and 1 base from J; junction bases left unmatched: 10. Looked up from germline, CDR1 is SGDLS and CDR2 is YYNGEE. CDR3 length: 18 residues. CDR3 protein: CASSNNRGRASGANVLTF. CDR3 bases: TGTGCCAGCAGTAATAACAGGGGGCGAGCATCTGGGGCCAACGTCCTGACTTTC. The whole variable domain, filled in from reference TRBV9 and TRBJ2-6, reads DSGVTQTPKHLITATGQRVTLRCSPRSGDLSVYWYQQSLDQGLQFLIQYYNGEERAKGNILERFSAQQFPDLHSELNLSSLELGDSALYFCASSNNRGRASGANVLTFGAGSRLTVL.

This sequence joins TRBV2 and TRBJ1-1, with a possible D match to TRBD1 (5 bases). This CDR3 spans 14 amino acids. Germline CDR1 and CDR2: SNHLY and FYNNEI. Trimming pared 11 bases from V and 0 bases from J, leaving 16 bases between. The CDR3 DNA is TGTGCCGGAGTCCTGGGACGGATGAACACTGAAGCTTTCTTT. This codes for CAGVLGRMNTEAFF.

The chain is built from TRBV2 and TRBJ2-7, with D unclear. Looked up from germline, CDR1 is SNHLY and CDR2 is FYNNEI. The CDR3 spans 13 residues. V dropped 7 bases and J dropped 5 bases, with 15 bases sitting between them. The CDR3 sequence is CASNEVNVNEQYF. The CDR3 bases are TGTGCCAGCAACGAGGTCAACGTGAACGAGCAGTACTTC. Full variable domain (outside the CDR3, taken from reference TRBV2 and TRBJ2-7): EPEVTQTPSHQVTQMGQEVILRCVPISNHLYFYWYRQILGQKVEFLVSFYNNEISEKSEIFDDQFSVERPDGSNFTLKIRSTKLEDSAMYFCASNEVNVNEQYFGPGTRLTVT.

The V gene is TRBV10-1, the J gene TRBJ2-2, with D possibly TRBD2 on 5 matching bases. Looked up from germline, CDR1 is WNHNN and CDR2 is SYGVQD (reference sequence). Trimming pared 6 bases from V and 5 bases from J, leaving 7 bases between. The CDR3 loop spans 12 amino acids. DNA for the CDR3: TGCGCCAGCAGATCGGGGACCGGGGAGCTGTTTTTT. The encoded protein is CASRSGTGELFF.